One sample yielded the 24 T cell receptor beta chains listed below, sequenced in a study of identical twins. Using its own MiXCR run on the 5' RACE reads, TCRdb lists one record per CDR3 protein. The sample records about 190,000 distinct CDR3 sequences, roughly 15% being singletons. These sequences were also reported in another study, on T cells expressing NK-cell markers.

Sequencing was carried out using CD8+ T cells sorted from blood. The receptors here all came from a woman in her late teens or twenties in good health.

This clonotype was recorded at least ten times. This chain links TRBV7-9 with TRBJ2-5; no reliable D call. V was clipped by 8 bases and J by 5 bases, with 18 bases between them. Germline V gene lookup returns CDR1 SEHNR and CDR2 FQNEAQ (reference sequence). CDR3 length equals 14 residues. The CDR3 protein is CASSMSNVGETQYF. CDR3 coding DNA: TGTGCCAGCTCAATGTCTAACGTTGGGGAGACCCAGTACTTC.

The table lists this clonotype with a few counts. The rearrangement uses TRBV6-6 and TRBJ2-5, with D perhaps TRBD2 (6 bases). The CDR3 sequence is 12 residues long. The germline V and J ends were trimmed by 7 bases and 3 bases, with 9 bases remaining between them. The germline CDR1 and CDR2 sequences are MNHNY and SVGAGI (reference sequence). CDR3 region: CASTASEETQYF. CDR3 coding DNA: TGTGCCAGCACGGCTAGCGAAGAGACCCAGTACTTC.

The V gene is TRBV19, the J gene TRBJ2-1; possible D gene TRBD1, 5 bases. Germline CDR1 is LNHDA and CDR2 is SQIVND (reference sequence). V lost 2 bases to trimming and J lost 3 bases, with 14 bases between them. CDR3 size: 16 residues. As DNA, the CDR3 is TGTGCCAGTAGTATAACGGGCAGGGCCATCTACAATGAGCAGTTCTTC. Translation gives CASSITGRAIYNEQFF.

The chain has TRBV4-1 and TRBJ2-1; 8 bases agree with TRBD2. Trimming removed 8 bases from V and 9 bases from J; junction bases left unmatched: 15. Germline values: CDR1 MGHRA, CDR2 YSYEKL. The CDR3 has 15 residues. The chain's CDR3 is CASHTGTSGEGEQFF. For the CDR3, the DNA is TGCGCCAGCCACACCGGGACTAGTGGTGAGGGTGAGCAGTTCTTC.

Regarding this clonotype: At one end the junction does not follow the germline gene, possibly because of a read error. The chain has TRBV7-9 and TRBJ2-7; D gene ambiguous. The CDR3 runs 14 residues. Germline CDR1 reads SEHNR; CDR2 reads FQNEAQ (reference sequence). The CDR3 nucleotides read TGTGTCAGCAGCTTAAAGAGTAGCTCCTACGAGCAGTACTTC. Residues: CVSSLKSSSYEQYF.

This clonotype has just a few counts. The J gene is TRBJ2-2, the V gene TRBV5-6; no definite D call. The CDR3 length is 14 residues. Germline CDR1 reads SGHDT; CDR2 reads YYEEEE. V lost 0 bases and J 7 bases, leaving 10 bases between the germline ends. CDR3 protein: CASSLVPGNGELFF. In DNA form, the CDR3 reads TGTGCCAGCAGCTTGGTCCCAGGAAACGGGGAGCTGTTTTTT.

This clonotype was detected a few times. The CDR3 loop is CASTEGLAGGNGELFF. The DNA for the CDR3 is TGTGCCAGCACCGAAGGTCTAGCGGGAGGTAACGGGGAGCTGTTTTTT. The V call is TRBV7-8, the J call TRBJ2-2; 11 positions match TRBD2. Trimming cost V 7 bases and J 7 bases; bases outside gene matches: 11. The length of the CDR3 is 16 residues. Germline V gene lookup returns CDR1 SGHVS and CDR2 FQNEAQ.

V usage is TRBV20-1 and J usage is TRBJ2-1; 16 bases are shared with TRBD2. The CDR3 has 20 residues. The J segment lost 4 bases and the V segment lost 4 bases, leaving 16 bases of the junction unmatched. Germline-derived CDR1 and CDR2 are DFQATT and SNEGSKA (reference sequence). This CDR3 reads CSANSVPGLAGGTVYNEQFF. Here the CDR3 DNA reads TGCAGTGCTAACTCCGTCCCGGGACTAGCGGGGGGGACCGTATACAATGAGCAGTTCTTC.

This clonotype was detected only a few times. The chain carries TRBV19 and TRBJ1-2, with D perhaps matching TRBD1 (5 bases). The ends were cut back, 5 bases at V and 5 bases at J, with 15 bases in the middle. CDR3 size: 14 residues. Germline CDR1 LNHDA, CDR2 SQIVND (reference sequence). The CDR3 loop reads CASSGDGLGYGYTF. The CDR3 bases are TGTGCCAGTAGTGGGGACGGCCTTGGTTATGGCTACACCTTC.

The gene calls are TRBV10-3 and TRBJ2-1; D gene unclear. The germline CDR1 and CDR2 sequences are ENHRY and SYGVKD. V dropped 0 bases and J dropped 9 bases, with 9 bases sitting between them. The CDR3 is 13 residues long. CDR3 bases: TGTGCCATCAGTGAGTCCCCTTCGAGTGAGCAGTTCTTC. This codes for CAISESPSSEQFF.

The V gene is TRBV7-9, the J gene TRBJ2-3, with a weak D call TRBD2 (7 bases). Germline V gene data show CDR1 as SEHNR and CDR2 as FQNEAQ (reference sequence). The CDR3 sequence is 17 residues long. Between the trimmed V and J ends, which lost 1 base and 4 bases, there was a span of 18 bases. CDR3 nucleotide sequence: TGTGCCAGCAGCTTAGTTGGGGGGGCAGTTTCGGCAGATACGCAGTATTTT. It codes for CASSLVGGAVSADTQYF.

This clonotype was counted between two and nine times. The J gene is TRBJ2-7, the V gene TRBV12-3 or TRBV12-4; no firm D call. The CDR3 is made up of 13 amino acids. With 1 base removed from V and 4 bases from J, the gap between germline ends came to 8 bases. CDR3 nucleotide sequence: TGTGCCAGCAGTTTAGGGGTAAATTACGAGCAGTACTTC. This encodes CASSLGVNYEQYF.

The V and J genes are TRBV11-2 and TRBJ2-7; the D call may be TRBD1 or TRBD2 (5 bases each). This CDR3 region has 14 residues. Per the germline V gene, CDR1 is SGHAT and CDR2 is FQNNGV. As DNA, the CDR3 is TGTGCAGTGAGGGGACCTCACGTCGGGTACGAGCAGTACTTC. Translated, it gives CAVRGPHVGYEQYF.

V gene TRBV12-3 or TRBV12-4 combines with J gene TRBJ2-5; perhaps TRBD1 as D (6 bases). V dropped 3 bases and J dropped 2 bases, with 16 bases sitting between them. The CDR3 extends over 16 amino acids. DNA of the CDR3: TGTGCCAGCAGTTTGGGGTCTACAGGGACACAAGAGACCCAGTACTTC. Its protein product is CASSLGSTGTQETQYF.

The rearrangement uses TRBV9 and TRBJ2-1; 10 nucleotides match TRBD2. The CDR3 runs to 15 residues. Germline V gene sequence: CDR1 SGDLS, CDR2 YYNGEE. The V and J ends lost 8 bases and 8 bases, in that order; junction bases with no gene match: 13. The CDR3: CARACASGSNDEQFF. For the CDR3, the DNA is TGTGCCAGAGCTTGCGCTAGCGGGAGTAACGATGAGCAGTTCTTC.

This rearrangement joins TRBV12-3 or TRBV12-4 to TRBJ1-2; a weak D match, TRBD1 (6 bases). Trimming removed 6 bases from V and 4 bases from J, with 15 bases in between. The CDR3 is made up of 14 amino acids. CDR3 bases: TGTGCCAGCAGCCCCGCGGGGGCGTCCTATGGCTACACCTTC. Protein product: CASSPAGASYGYTF.

The J gene is TRBJ1-1, the V gene TRBV3-1, with D uncertain. The CDR3 totals 13 residues. Trimming stripped 6 bases from V and 1 base from J, with 9 bases between. Per the germline V gene, CDR1 is LGHDT and CDR2 is YNNKEL (reference sequence). CDR3 protein: CASRLTKNTEAFF. CDR3 nucleotide sequence: TGTGCCAGCAGGCTAACTAAGAACACTGAAGCTTTCTTT.

The chain joins TRBV7-2 to TRBJ2-7, with 11 bases lining up with TRBD2. The CDR3 loop spans 14 amino acids. CDR1 is SGHTA, CDR2 FQGNSA, per germline. Trimming removed 6 bases from V and 2 bases from J; junction bases left unmatched: 3. The CDR3 spells CASRLAGGTYEQYF. DNA of the CDR3: TGTGCCAGCAGGCTAGCGGGAGGAACCTACGAGCAGTACTTC.

The chain combines TRBV7-2 with TRBJ1-5, with TRBD1 matching 7 bases. From germline, CDR1 is SGHTA and CDR2 FQGNSA. There are 16 residues in the CDR3. V lost 5 bases and J lost 3; bases outside the gene matches: 10. DNA of the CDR3: TGTGCCAGCAGCACCCGACAGGGAGGGTTCAATCAGCCCCAGCATTTT. It is translated as CASSTRQGGFNQPQHF.

This clonotype was detected only a few times. The chain couples TRBV7-9 to TRBJ2-3; D gene ambiguous. CDR1 is SEHNR and CDR2 is FQNEAQ in the germline V gene (reference sequence). V gave up 8 bases and J gave up 6 bases, with 21 bases separating them. There are 15 residues in the CDR3. The CDR3 sequence is CASLKTAVVEDTQYF. The CDR3 coding sequence is TGTGCCAGCCTCAAGACCGCGGTCGTAGAGGATACGCAGTATTTT.

This clonotype was observed at least ten times. The gene calls are TRBV25-1 and TRBJ1-1; D remains unclear. CDR1 and CDR2 from the germline V gene are MGHDK and SYGVNS. V lost 6 bases to trimming and J lost 0 bases, with 8 bases between them. CDR3 size: 13 residues. The CDR3 loop reads CASSPSLNTEAFF. CDR3 sequence (DNA): TGTGCCAGCAGCCCTTCCCTGAACACTGAAGCTTTCTTT.

This clonotype was detected many times. The chain joins TRBV7-9 to TRBJ2-1, with 10 bases lining up with TRBD2. The CDR3 runs to 13 residues. Trimming at V came to 7 bases and at J to 8 bases, leaving 5 bases not matched to a gene. The germline CDR1 and CDR2 sequences are SEHNR and FQNEAQ (reference sequence). The CDR3, as DNA: TGTGCCAGCAATCTAGCGGGAGACGATGAGCAGTTCTTC. This codes for CASNLAGDDEQFF.

The chain has TRBV19 and TRBJ2-7, with 8 bases aligning to TRBD2. Germline trimming cut 1 base from V and 0 bases from J; bases unmatched to any gene: 2. CDR3 length: 15 amino acids. The germline V gene has CDR1 LNHDA and CDR2 SQIVND (reference sequence). The DNA of the CDR3 is TGTGCCAGTAGTATAGGGAGCGGGAGCTCCTACGAGCAGTACTTC. Translation gives CASSIGSGSSYEQYF.

This rearrangement joins TRBV12-3 or TRBV12-4 to TRBJ2-3; tentatively, D is TRBD2 (6 bases). The germline V and J ends were trimmed by 3 bases and 1 base, with 8 bases remaining between them. The CDR3 runs 14 residues. The CDR3 spells CASSFQRGTDTQYF. As DNA, the CDR3 is TGTGCCAGCAGTTTCCAGCGGGGCACAGATACGCAGTATTTT.